What follows is one T cell receptor beta chain and its context. Its antigen is currently unknown. Time point meaning: late sampling 161 to 241 days after vaccination in a few convalescent patients. As for treatment: approximately 9-day PBMC culture with coronavirus spike peptide pools or control peptides (ViraFEST assay). This record belongs to a study of vaccination and CD4 T cells after COVID-19. Cultured CD4+ T cells had their DNA profiled by the Oncomine TCR Beta short-read assay. TCRdb re-derived calls from the PCR reads in MiXCR, one entry per CDR3 protein. The data contain more than 15,000 distinct CDR3 sequences, around half of them singletons. J lost 2 bases, V lost 4 bases, and 6 bases had no gene match. CDR3 length: 16 amino acids. The V gene's germline CDR1 is SGHNT and CDR2 YYREEE (reference sequence).

The source material was CD4+ T cells from blood, cultured in vitro, sampled about 7 months after SARS-CoV-2 vaccination. The chain recombines TRBV5-4 with TRBJ2-3, with 11 bases identical to TRBD2. This receptor was obtained from a human donor who had recovered from COVID-19. The CDR3 loop reads CASSTHSGGATDTQYF. CDR3 nucleotide sequence: TGTGCCAGCAGCACCCATAGCGGGGGGGCCACAGATACGCAGTATTTT.